The entry below gives a single T cell receptor beta chain sequence along with its context. This record comes from a study of blood T cell repertoires in COVID-19. The overall study: Material from acute and convalescent COVID-19 was sourced from the United States, Italy and Spain. In each case, the material was cDNA or gDNA derived from T cells, B-cell-depleted T cells, or PBMCs.

Trimming cost V 1 base and J 8 bases, with 14 bases left between them. Germline CDR1 SGHAT, CDR2 FQNNGV. This CDR3 comprises 14 residues. In the original workflow: The assay estimated nucleated cells by amplifying reference gene primers. TCRdb's table, derived via immunoSEQ multiplex PCR, lists solely in-frame clones and lacks some. V and J calls and clone size are those listed in that table; D and trimming were worked out from the DNA. The sample comprises 140,000 to 150,000 clones, 75% to 90% of which are singletons, and under 15% rests with the top ten. Seattle researchers signed up patients amid active infection and tracked them longitudinally.

The TCR originated in a man younger than 30 with COVID-19, enrolled during active disease. Sequencing used peripheral blood. V is TRBV11-2 and J is TRBJ1-2; weak D call: TRBD1 (5 bases). The CDR3 spells CASSLGLTRTGYTF. CDR3 nucleotides: TGTGCCAGCAGCTTAGGCCTAACTCGGACAGGCTACACCTTC.